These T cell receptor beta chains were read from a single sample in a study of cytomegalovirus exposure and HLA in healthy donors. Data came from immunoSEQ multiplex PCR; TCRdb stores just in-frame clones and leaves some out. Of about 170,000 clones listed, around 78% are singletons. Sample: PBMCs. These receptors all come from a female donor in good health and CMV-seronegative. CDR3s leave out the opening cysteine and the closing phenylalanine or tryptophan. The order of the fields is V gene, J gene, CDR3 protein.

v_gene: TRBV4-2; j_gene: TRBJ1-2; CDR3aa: ASSQDTSKNYGYT
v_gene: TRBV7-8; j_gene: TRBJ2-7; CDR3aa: ASSPNRLAGDLPD
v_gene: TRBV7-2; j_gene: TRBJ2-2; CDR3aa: ASSLVVGQGLAGELF
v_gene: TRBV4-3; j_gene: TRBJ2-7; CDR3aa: ASSHTSGSSYEQY
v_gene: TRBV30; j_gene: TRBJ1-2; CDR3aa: AWSNGEVDVYGYT
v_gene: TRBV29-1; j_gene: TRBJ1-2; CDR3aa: SFRRAQGAGGYT
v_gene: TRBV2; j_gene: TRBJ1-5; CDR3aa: ASSDTGTGGNQPQH
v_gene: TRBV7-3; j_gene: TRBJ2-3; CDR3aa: ASSPDRAYTDTQY
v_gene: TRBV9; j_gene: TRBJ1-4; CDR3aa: AAGGDRGLEKLF
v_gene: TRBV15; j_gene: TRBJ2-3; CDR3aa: ATSRGREGLSTDTQY
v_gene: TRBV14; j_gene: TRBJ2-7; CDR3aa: ASSRDSSYEQY
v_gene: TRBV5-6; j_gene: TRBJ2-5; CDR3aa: ASSPGVGVRETQY
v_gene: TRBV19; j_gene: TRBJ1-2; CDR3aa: ASSIGGLSGYT
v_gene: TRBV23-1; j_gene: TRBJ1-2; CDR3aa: ASSQSGQPPNYGYT
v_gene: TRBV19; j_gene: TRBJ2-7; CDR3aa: ASSRDRLLGEQY
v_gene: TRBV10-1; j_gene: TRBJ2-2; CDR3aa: ASSSVGREAGTGELF
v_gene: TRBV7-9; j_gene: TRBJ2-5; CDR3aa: ASSQSTRFQTQY